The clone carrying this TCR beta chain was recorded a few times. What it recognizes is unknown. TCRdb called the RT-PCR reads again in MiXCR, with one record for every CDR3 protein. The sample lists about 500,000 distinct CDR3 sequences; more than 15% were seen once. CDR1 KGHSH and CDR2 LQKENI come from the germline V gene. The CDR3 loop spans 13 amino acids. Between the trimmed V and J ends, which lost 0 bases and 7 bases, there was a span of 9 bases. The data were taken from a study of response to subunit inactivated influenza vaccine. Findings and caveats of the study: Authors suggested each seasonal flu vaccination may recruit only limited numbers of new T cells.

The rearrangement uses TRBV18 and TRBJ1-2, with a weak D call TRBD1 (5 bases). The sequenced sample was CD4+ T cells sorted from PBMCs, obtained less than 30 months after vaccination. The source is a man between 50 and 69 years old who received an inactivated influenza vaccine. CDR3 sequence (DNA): TGTGCCAGCTCACCACCGCTCGGGGGTGGCTACACCTTC. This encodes CASSPPLGGGYTF.